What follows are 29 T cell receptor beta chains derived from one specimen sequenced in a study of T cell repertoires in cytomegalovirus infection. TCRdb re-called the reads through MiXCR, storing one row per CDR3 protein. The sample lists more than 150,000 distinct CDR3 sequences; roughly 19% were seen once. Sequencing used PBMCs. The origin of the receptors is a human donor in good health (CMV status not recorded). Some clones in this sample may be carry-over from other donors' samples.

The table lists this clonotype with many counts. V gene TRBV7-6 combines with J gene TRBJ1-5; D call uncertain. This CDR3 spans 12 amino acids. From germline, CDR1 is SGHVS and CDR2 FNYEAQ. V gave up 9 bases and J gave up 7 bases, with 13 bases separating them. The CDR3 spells CASSLWGQPQHF. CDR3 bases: TGTGCCAGTAGTCTTTGGGGACAGCCCCAGCATTTT.

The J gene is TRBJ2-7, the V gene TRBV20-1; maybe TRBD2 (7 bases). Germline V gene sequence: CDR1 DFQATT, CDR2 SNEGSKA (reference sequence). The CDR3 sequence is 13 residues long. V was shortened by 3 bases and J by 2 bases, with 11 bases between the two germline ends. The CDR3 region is CSASSGGAYEQYF. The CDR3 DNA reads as TGCAGTGCTAGTTCGGGGGGCGCCTACGAGCAGTACTTC.

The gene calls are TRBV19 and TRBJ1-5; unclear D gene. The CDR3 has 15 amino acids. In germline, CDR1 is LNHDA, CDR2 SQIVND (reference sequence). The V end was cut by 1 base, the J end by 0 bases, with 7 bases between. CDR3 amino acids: CASSIGSYSNQPQHF. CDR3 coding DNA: TGTGCCAGTAGTATAGGGTCTTATAGCAATCAGCCCCAGCATTTT.

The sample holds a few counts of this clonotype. DNA for the CDR3: TGTGCCAGCAGTCAAAGCAGGGTATATGGGGCCAACGTCCTGACTTTC. This sequence encodes CASSQSRVYGANVLTF. This chain uses TRBV12-3 or TRBV12-4 with TRBJ2-6, with D possibly TRBD1 on 5 matching bases. This CDR3 has 16 residues. V was shortened by 5 bases and J by 3 bases, with 14 bases between the two germline ends.

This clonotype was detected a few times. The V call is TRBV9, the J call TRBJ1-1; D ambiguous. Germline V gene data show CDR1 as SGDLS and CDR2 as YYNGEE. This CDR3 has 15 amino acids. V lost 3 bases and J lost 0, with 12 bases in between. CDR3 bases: TGTGCCAGCAGCGCCTCCCCCAGCGTGAACACTGAAGCTTTCTTT. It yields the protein CASSASPSVNTEAFF.

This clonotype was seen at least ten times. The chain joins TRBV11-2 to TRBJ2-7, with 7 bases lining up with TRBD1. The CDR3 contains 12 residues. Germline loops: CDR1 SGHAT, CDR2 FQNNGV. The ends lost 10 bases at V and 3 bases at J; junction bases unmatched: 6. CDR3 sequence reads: CAISGQYYEQYF. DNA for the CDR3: TGTGCCATCTCGGGACAGTACTACGAGCAGTACTTC.

CDR3 loop: CASHDTFNQPQHF. DNA for the CDR3: TGTGCCAGCCATGACACCTTCAATCAGCCCCAGCATTTT. The chain combines TRBV6-6 with TRBJ1-5; D unresolved. Germline V gives CDR1 MNHNY, CDR2 SVGAGI (reference sequence). The CDR3 contains 13 residues. The V end lost 8 bases, the J end lost 3 bases, and 11 bases lay between the germline ends.

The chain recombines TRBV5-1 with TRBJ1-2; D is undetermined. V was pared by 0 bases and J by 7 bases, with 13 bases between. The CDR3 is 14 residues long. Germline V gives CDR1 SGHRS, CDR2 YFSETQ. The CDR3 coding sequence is TGCGCCAGCAGCTTGGCCGGCGCAACCTCTGGCTACACCTTC. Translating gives CASSLAGATSGYTF. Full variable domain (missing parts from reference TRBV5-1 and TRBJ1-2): KAGVTQTPRYLIKTRGQQVTLSCSPISGHRSVSWYQQTPGQGLQFLFEYFSETQRNKGNFPGRFSGRQFSNSRSEMNVSTLELGDSALYLCASSLAGATSGYTFGSGTRLTVV.

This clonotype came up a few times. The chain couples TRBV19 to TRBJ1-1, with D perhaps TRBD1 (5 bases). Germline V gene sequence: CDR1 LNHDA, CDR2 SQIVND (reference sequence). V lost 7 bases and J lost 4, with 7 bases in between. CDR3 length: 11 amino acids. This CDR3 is CASTRGTEAFF. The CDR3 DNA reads TGTGCCAGTACAAGGGGCACTGAAGCTTTCTTT. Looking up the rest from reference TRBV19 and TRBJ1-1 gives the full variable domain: DGGITQSPKYLFRKEGQNVTLSCEQNLNHDAMYWYRQDPGQGLRLIYYSQIVNDFQKGDIAEGYSVSREKKESFPLTVTSAQKNPTAFYLCASTRGTEAFFGQGTRLTVV.

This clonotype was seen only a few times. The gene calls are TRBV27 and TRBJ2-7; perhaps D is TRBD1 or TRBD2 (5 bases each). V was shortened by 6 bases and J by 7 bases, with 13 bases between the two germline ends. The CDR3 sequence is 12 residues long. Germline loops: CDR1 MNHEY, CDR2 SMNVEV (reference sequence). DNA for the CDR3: TGTGCCAGCAGATCGGGACCGAGTGAGCAGTACTTC. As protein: CASRSGPSEQYF.

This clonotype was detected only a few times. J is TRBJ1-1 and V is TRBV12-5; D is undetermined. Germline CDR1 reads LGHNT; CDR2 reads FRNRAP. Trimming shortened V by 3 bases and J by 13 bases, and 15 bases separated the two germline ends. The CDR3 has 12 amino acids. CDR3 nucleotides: TGTGCTAGTGGTTTTTGGAGCAAGAGTGGTTTCTTT. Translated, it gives CASGFWSKSGFF.

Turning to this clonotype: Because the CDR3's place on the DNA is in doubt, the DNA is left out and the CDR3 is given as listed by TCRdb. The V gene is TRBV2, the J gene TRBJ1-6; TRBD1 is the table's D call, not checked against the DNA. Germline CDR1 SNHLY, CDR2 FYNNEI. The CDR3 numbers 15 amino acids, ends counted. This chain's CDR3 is CASSSSDRGNSPLHF.

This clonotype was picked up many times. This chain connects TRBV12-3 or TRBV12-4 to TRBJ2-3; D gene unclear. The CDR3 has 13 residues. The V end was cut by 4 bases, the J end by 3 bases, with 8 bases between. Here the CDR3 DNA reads TGTGCCAGCAGTTATGGAAGGACAGATACGCAGTATTTT. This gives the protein CASSYGRTDTQYF.

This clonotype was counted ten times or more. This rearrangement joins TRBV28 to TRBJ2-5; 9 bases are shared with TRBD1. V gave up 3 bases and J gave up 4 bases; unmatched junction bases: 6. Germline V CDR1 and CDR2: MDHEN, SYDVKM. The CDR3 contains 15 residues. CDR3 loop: CASSLAGQGRETQYF. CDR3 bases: TGTGCCAGCAGTTTGGCGGGACAGGGTCGAGAGACCCAGTACTTC.

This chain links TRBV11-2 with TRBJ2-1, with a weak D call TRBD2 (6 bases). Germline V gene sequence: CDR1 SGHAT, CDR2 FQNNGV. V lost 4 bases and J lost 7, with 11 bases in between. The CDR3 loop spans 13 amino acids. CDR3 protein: CASSSGVANEQFF. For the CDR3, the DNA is TGTGCCAGCAGCTCGGGAGTCGCTAATGAGCAGTTCTTC.

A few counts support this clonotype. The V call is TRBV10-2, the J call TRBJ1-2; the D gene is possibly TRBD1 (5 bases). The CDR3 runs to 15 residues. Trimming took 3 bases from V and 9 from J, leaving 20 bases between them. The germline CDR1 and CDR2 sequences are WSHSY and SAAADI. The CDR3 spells CASSDPLGPVRRYTF. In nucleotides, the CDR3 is TGCGCCAGCAGTGACCCCTTGGGACCGGTTCGACGCTACACCTTC.

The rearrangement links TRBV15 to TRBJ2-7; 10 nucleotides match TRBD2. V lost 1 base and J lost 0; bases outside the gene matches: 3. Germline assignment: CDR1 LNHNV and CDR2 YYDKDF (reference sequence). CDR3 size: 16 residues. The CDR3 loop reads CATSRAWTSGSYEQYF. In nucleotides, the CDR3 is TGTGCCACCAGCAGAGCATGGACTAGCGGCTCCTACGAGCAGTACTTC. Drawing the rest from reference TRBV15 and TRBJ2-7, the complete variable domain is DAMVIQNPRYQVTQFGKPVTLSCSQTLNHNVMYWYQQKSSQAPKLLFHYYDKDFNNEADTPDNFQSRRPNTSFCFLDIRSPGLGDTAMYLCATSRAWTSGSYEQYFGPGTRLTVT.

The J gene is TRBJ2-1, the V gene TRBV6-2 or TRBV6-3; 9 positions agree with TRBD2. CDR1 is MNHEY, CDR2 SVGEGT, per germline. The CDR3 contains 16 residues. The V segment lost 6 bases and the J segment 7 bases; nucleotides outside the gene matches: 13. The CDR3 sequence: CASSPHSGSLINEQFF. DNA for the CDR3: TGTGCCAGCAGCCCTCATAGCGGGAGTCTTATAAATGAGCAGTTCTTC.

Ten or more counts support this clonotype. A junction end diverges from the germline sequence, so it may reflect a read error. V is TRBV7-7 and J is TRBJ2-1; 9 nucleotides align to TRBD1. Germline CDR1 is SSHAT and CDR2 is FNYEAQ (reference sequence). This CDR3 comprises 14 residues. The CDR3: CASSYTTGGNEQFF. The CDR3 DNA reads TGTGCTAGCAGCTATACGACAGGGGGCAATGAGCAGTTCTTC.

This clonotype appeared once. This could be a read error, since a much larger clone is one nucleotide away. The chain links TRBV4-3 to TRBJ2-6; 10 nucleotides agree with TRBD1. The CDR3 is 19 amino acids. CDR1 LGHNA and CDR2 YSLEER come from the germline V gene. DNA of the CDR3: TGCGCCAGCAGCCCCGGACAGGGGGACCCCTTCTCTGTGGCCAACGTCCTGACTTTC. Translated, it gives CASSPGQGDPFSVANVLTF.

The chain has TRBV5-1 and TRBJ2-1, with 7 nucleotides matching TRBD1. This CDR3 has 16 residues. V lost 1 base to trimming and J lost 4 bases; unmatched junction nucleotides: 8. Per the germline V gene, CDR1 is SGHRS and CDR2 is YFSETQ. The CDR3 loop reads CASSLFPRGNYNEQFF. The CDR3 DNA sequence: TGCGCCAGCAGCTTGTTTCCCAGGGGGAATTACAATGAGCAGTTCTTC.

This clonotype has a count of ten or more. The CDR3 is CASSSAPVMTTEAFF. Here the CDR3 DNA reads TGTGCCAGCAGCTCCGCCCCGGTGATGACCACTGAAGCTTTCTTT. The chain carries TRBV7-9 and TRBJ1-1; D unclear. The CDR3 runs to 15 residues. Germline V lookup: CDR1 SEHNR, CDR2 FQNEAQ (reference sequence). Trimming cost V 4 bases and J 4 bases, with 16 bases left between them.

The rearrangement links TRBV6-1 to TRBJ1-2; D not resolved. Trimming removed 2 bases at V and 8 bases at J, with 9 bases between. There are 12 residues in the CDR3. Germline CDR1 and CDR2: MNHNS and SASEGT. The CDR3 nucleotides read TGTGCCAGCAGTGAAAATAGCGCGGGCTACACCTTC. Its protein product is CASSENSAGYTF.

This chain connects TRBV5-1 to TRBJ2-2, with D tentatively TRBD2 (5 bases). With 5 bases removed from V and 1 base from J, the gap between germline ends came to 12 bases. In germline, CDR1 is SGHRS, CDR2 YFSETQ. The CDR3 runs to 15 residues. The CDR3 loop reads CASSPTGKNTGELFF. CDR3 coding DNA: TGCGCCAGCAGTCCAACCGGGAAGAACACCGGGGAGCTGTTTTTT.

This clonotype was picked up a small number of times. CDR3 in amino acids: CASGYSGSKGETQYF. Here the CDR3 DNA reads TGTGCTAGTGGTTACAGCGGGAGTAAGGGAGAGACCCAGTACTTC. The V gene is TRBV12-5, the J gene TRBJ2-5, with 8 nucleotides matching TRBD2. Per the germline V gene, CDR1 is LGHNT and CDR2 is FRNRAP. There are 15 residues in the CDR3. The V gene end was trimmed by 4 bases and the J gene end by 4 bases; junction bases not matched to a gene: 8.

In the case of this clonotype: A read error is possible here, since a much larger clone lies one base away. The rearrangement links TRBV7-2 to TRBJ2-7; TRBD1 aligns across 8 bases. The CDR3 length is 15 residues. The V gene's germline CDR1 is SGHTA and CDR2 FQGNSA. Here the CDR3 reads CASSQGAGNTYDQYF. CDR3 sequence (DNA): TGTGCCAGCAGCCAGGGGGCAGGGAACACCTACGATCAGTACTTC.

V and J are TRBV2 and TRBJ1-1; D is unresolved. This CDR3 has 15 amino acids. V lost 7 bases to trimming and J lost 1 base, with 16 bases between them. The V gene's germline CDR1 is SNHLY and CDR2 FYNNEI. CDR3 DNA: TGTGCCAGCAAGGTGACAACCACACAGAACACTGAAGCTTTCTTT. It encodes CASKVTTTQNTEAFF.

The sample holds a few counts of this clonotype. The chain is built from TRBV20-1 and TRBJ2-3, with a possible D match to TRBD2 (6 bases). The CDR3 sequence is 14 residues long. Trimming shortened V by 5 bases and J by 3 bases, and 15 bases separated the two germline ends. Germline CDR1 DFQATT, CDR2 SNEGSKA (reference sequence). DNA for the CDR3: TGCAGTGCTCTAGAAGGGCTAGCGACAGATACGCAGTATTTT. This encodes CSALEGLATDTQYF.

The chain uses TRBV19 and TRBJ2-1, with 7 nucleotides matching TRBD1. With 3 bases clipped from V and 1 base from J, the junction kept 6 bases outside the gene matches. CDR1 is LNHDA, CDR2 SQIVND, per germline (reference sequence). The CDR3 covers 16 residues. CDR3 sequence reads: CASSISRGRSYNEQFF. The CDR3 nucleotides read TGTGCCAGTAGTATCTCCAGGGGGAGATCCTACAATGAGCAGTTCTTC.